Shown below are 18 T cell receptor beta chains from a single sample sequenced in a study of cytomegalovirus exposure and HLA in healthy donors (TCRdb year 2017). The method behind the library was the immunoSEQ multiplex PCR assay. This immuneACCESS table, as held by TCRdb, lists in-frame sequences with V and J called but not all clones. Of the missing ones, under half trace to an unresolved V gene in checked studies; the others have no known cause. Here the sample has about 49,000 clones; 90% to 95% occur a single time. The top ten clones comprise 7.8% of the sample. Sequences were obtained from PBMCs. These receptors were collected from a woman aged 18-29 years in good health and CMV-seropositive.

This clone was seen once. The rearrangement joins TRBV27 to TRBJ2-7, with 7 bases identical to TRBD1. CDR3 length: 17 residues. Unmatched junction bases numbered 14, after V lost 5 bases and J lost 1 base. Germline V gives CDR1 MNHEY, CDR2 SMNVEV (reference sequence). The CDR3 spells CASSPPPGTEISYEQYF. DNA of the CDR3: TGTGCCAGCAGTCCCCCCCCCGGGACAGAGATTTCCTACGAGCAGTACTTC.

As regards this clone: A read error may account for a junction end that differs from germline. The gene calls are TRBV7-7 and TRBJ2-5; tentative D call: TRBD1 (7 bases). Germline CDR1 SSHAT, CDR2 FNYEAQ (reference sequence). The CDR3 consists of 16 residues. The CDR3: CASSSGRGGGGETQYF. The CDR3 coding sequence is TGTGCTAGCAGCTCAGGACGGGGTGGAGGGGGCGAGACCCAGTACTTC.

This clone was observed a handful of times. V and J are TRBV7-9 and TRBJ2-7, with 12 bases that match TRBD2. Germline trimming cut 2 bases from V and 2 bases from J; bases unmatched to any gene: 4. This CDR3 spans 16 amino acids. Germline V gene sequence: CDR1 SEHNR, CDR2 FQNEAQ (reference sequence). The CDR3 coding sequence is TGTGCCAGCAGCTTAACCGGGACTAGCGGGCCCTACGAGCAGTACTTC. It is translated as CASSLTGTSGPYEQYF.

The V gene is TRBV7-9, the J gene TRBJ2-7, with 7 bases that match TRBD1. The CDR3 is 11 amino acids. The germline gives CDR1 SEHNR, CDR2 FQNEAQ (reference sequence). Germline trimming cut 5 bases from V and 8 bases from J; bases unmatched to any gene: 3. This chain's CDR3 is CASSLQGKQYF. DNA of the CDR3: TGTGCCAGCAGCCTACAGGGGAAGCAGTACTTC. Full variable domain (rest looked up from reference TRBV7-9 and TRBJ2-7): DTGVSQNPRHKITKRGQNVTFRCDPISEHNRLYWYRQTLGQGPEFLTYFQNEAQLEKSRLLSDRFSAERPKGSFSTLEIQRTEQGDSAMYLCASSLQGKQYFGPGTRLTVT.

J is TRBJ2-2 and V is TRBV27; a possible D gene is TRBD1 (5 bases). The germline V gene has CDR1 MNHEY and CDR2 SMNVEV (reference sequence). This CDR3 contains 15 residues. V lost 3 bases and J 4 bases, leaving 12 bases between the germline ends. CDR3 in amino acids: CASSFGWGPTGELFF. In nucleotides, the CDR3 is TGTGCCAGCAGTTTCGGTTGGGGCCCCACCGGGGAGCTGTTTTTT.

The chain is built from TRBV5-1 and TRBJ2-2, with 12 bases aligning to TRBD1. The CDR3 has 16 residues. Germline loops: CDR1 SGHRS, CDR2 YFSETQ. The J segment lost 3 bases and the V segment lost 5 bases, leaving 5 bases of the junction unmatched. The CDR3 DNA reads TGCGCCAGCAGACGGGGACAGGGGGCCGACACCGGGGAGCTGTTTTTT. This sequence encodes CASRRGQGADTGELFF.

The chain links TRBV6-1 to TRBJ2-2; 7 nucleotides line up with TRBD2. Trimming cost V 11 bases and J 5 bases; bases outside gene matches: 2. The V gene's germline CDR1 is MNHNS and CDR2 SASEGT. The length of the CDR3 is 11 residues. CDR3 DNA sequence: TGTGCCCTGCGGGGGACCGGGGAGCTGTTTTTT. Protein product: CALRGTGELFF.

This chain links TRBV7-3 with TRBJ2-1; TRBD1 aligns across 9 bases. Germline V gene lookup returns CDR1 SGHTA and CDR2 FQGTGA. The CDR3 is 16 residues long. V trimming: 0 bases; J trimming: 6 bases; junction bases outside the gene matches: 6. CDR3: CASSLTGDREGNEQFF. The CDR3 nucleotides read TGTGCCAGCAGCTTAACGGGGGACAGGGAGGGCAATGAGCAGTTCTTC.

This sequence joins TRBV19 and TRBJ1-1, with no clear D. The CDR3 sequence is 12 residues long. The germline V and J ends were trimmed by 9 bases and 3 bases, with 11 bases remaining between them. CDR1 is LNHDA and CDR2 is SQIVND in the germline V gene (reference sequence). CDR3 amino acids: CASQTRDTEAFF. CDR3 DNA sequence: TGTGCCAGCCAAACCCGGGACACTGAAGCTTTCTTT.

This clone was detected once. DNA of the CDR3: TGCGCCAGCAGCTTGTTGGACAGTTACTCTGGAAACACCATATATTTT. It yields the protein CASSLLDSYSGNTIYF. This chain joins TRBV5-1 and TRBJ1-3, with a possible D match to TRBD1 (6 bases). The germline V gene has CDR1 SGHRS and CDR2 YFSETQ. Trimming took 1 base from V and 0 from J, leaving 11 bases between them. This CDR3 has 16 amino acids.

This clone was observed a single time. The chain is built from TRBV29-1 and TRBJ1-2; 9 bases are shared with TRBD1. The CDR3 runs 15 residues. The V gene end was trimmed by 4 bases and the J gene end by 5 bases; junction bases not matched to a gene: 11. Germline V lookup: CDR1 SQVTM, CDR2 ANQGSEA. The DNA of the CDR3 is TGCAGCGTTGGGGGCCGGACAGGGGAGGGTTATGGCTACACCTTC. Translating gives CSVGGRTGEGYGYTF. The variable domain in full, completed from reference TRBV29-1 and TRBJ1-2, reads SAVISQKPSRDICQRGTSLTIQCQVDSQVTMMFWYRQQPGQSLTLIATANQGSEATYESGFVIDKFPISRPNLTFSTLTVSNMSPEDSSIYLCSVGGRTGEGYGYTFGSGTRLTVV.

V gene TRBV27 combines with J gene TRBJ2-7, with 11 bases matching TRBD2. This CDR3 has 17 amino acids. V trimming: 5 bases; J trimming: 2 bases; junction bases outside the gene matches: 11. Looked up from germline, CDR1 is MNHEY and CDR2 is SMNVEV (reference sequence). In DNA form, the CDR3 reads TGTGCCAGCAGTCCAAGGACTAGCGGGCACCTCCCCTACGAGCAGTACTTC. This translates into CASSPRTSGHLPYEQYF.

V usage is TRBV27 and J usage is TRBJ2-7; D perhaps matches TRBD2 (6 bases). V was pared by 9 bases and J by 0 bases, with 15 bases between. The CDR3 is 14 amino acids. The germline V gene encodes CDR1 MNHEY and CDR2 SMNVEV (reference sequence). CDR3: CASMKLAVSYEQYF. The DNA for the CDR3 is TGTGCCAGTATGAAATTAGCGGTCTCCTACGAGCAGTACTTC.

The V gene is TRBV27, the J gene TRBJ2-1, with 12 bases that match TRBD2. In germline, CDR1 is MNHEY, CDR2 SMNVEV (reference sequence). The CDR3 extends over 15 amino acids. The junction had 5 bases not matched to a gene; V was cut back by 5 bases and J by 6 bases. The CDR3 protein is CASSRGTSGFNEQFF. The CDR3 nucleotides are TGTGCCAGCAGTCGGGGGACTAGCGGGTTCAATGAGCAGTTCTTC.

The chain employs TRBV5-1 and TRBJ2-7, with TRBD1 identical over 7 bases. Germline lookup yields CDR1 SGHRS and CDR2 YFSETQ. V shed 0 bases, J shed 2 bases, and the junction held 5 bases outside the gene matches. CDR3 length equals 15 residues. The CDR3 nucleotides read TGCGCCAGCAGCTTGGGGCAGGGGGTTGCCTACGAGCAGTACTTC. This sequence encodes CASSLGQGVAYEQYF.

The chain carries TRBV11-3 and TRBJ2-1; D remains ambiguous. Germline loops: CDR1 SGHNT, CDR2 YENEEA. The V and J ends lost 0 bases and 12 bases respectively, with 6 bases between them. There are 11 residues in the CDR3. DNA for the CDR3: TGTGCCAGCAGCTTAGAAGTGCGGCAGTTCTTC. Translated: CASSLEVRQFF.

The chain recombines TRBV2 with TRBJ1-1; 8 positions match TRBD1. CDR3 length equals 15 residues. The J segment lost 3 bases and the V segment lost 6 bases, leaving 9 bases of the junction unmatched. Germline CDR1 and CDR2: SNHLY and FYNNEI. CDR3 region: CASSARQGWDTEAFF. In DNA form, the CDR3 reads TGTGCCAGCAGCGCCCGACAGGGGTGGGACACTGAAGCTTTCTTT.

The V call is TRBV19, the J call TRBJ2-3, with 10 bases that match TRBD2. V was clipped by 1 base and J by 1 base; unmatched bases: 2. This CDR3 region has 16 residues. The germline CDR1 and CDR2 sequences are LNHDA and SQIVND (reference sequence). CDR3 protein: CASSIGGTSGTDTQYF. The CDR3 DNA reads as TGTGCCAGTAGTATAGGGGGGACTAGCGGCACAGATACGCAGTATTTT.